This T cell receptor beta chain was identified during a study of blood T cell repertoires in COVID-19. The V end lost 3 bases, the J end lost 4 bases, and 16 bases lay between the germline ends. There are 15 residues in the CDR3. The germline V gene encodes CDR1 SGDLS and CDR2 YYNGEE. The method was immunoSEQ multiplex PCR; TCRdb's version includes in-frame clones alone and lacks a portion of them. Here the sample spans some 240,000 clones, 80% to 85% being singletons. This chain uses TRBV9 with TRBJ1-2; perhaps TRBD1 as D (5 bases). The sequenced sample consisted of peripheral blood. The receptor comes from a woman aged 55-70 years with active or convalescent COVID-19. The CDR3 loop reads CASSEQQGLSYGYTF. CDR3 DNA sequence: TGTGCCAGCAGCGAACAGCAGGGCCTTAGCTATGGCTACACCTTC.